This T cell receptor (beta chain) derives from a study of cytomegalovirus exposure and HLA in healthy donors (dated by TCRdb to the late 2010s). For the wider study: An earlier analysis of several hundred of the donors reported about 260 Gb of sequence data and 95 million to 120 million unique TCR beta sequences obtained from around 170 million T cells. Typing coverage differed by locus: A, B, C, DRB1 and DQB1 were typed in roughly 620-630 donors, DQA1 in about 500, DPA1 in 600 to 610, and DPB1 in around 490. The study profiled the T cell repertoires of 550 to 700 subjects by immunosequencing and related them to cytomegalovirus serostatus. Because of strong linkage in the cohort, 5 or 6 DR-DQ haplotypes were treated as single units for association and clustering. The aim of the study was to test whether cataloging public T cell receptors could identify signatures of past pathogen exposure. Among roughly 400 genotyped donors of the cohort, an average of around 240,000 unique TCR beta nucleotide sequences were sequenced per donor, approximately 20% of them non-productive. Donor age, sex, ethnicity and CMV serostatus were compiled together with the repertoire data. An early release covering roughly 640 HLA-typed donors comprised approximately 290 gigabases of sequencing data and around 80 million unique TCR sequences. An earlier analysis of around 640 of the donors used high-throughput TCR beta sequencing to judge whether each TCR beta V gene segment behaved as functional or pseudogenic. Rather than using new phenotypic data, the later analysis identified candidate immune exposures from TCR beta sequences and from how often those sequences occurred across donors. Every repertoire in the discovery cohort had been generated on one and the same sequencing platform. A later analysis re-examined previously published TCR beta repertoires from hundreds of donors and added high-resolution HLA genotyping to investigate patterns of TCR occurrence. To predict cytomegalovirus infection status, the study brought together high-throughput TCR immunosequencing, statistical association of individual TCRs with disease status, and machine learning. Besides the first cohort of approximately 670 subjects, a separate validation cohort made up of 95 to 150 different subjects was used. In a later genetic analysis, genome-wide SNP genotypes for about three fifths of the roughly 670 donors were used, and that subset was treated as a discovery cohort. Both class I and class II loci were covered by HLA typing, at four-digit resolution. Of the 398 genotyped donors, about 80% fell in the genetic ancestry cluster associated with self-reported Caucasian donors.

What the research found in general, with its limitations: In an earlier analysis of under 600 of the donors, most TCR beta V segments were observed in productive rearrangements about 87% or about 30% of the time, broadly matching IMGT annotations. Because some donors lacked HLA typing at each locus, the association tests relied only on the typed subset. Roughly uniform sequencing depth across donors was assumed in presence/absence analyses, although this assumption may not hold. When HLA alleles, especially DR and DQ, strongly co-occurred, TCR associations were difficult to assign to individual alleles. According to a later analysis, parvovirus B19, influenza, CMV and Epstein-Barr virus appeared linked to several top co-occurrence clusters. In a later analysis, HLA-associated TCR beta chains showed more clonal expansion and lower generation probabilities than non-associated chains that were equally common. A further reported finding was that TCR beta sequences accurately predicted the HLA-A and HLA-B alleles for most subjects in the first cohort. Specific HLA alleles were associated with over 15,000 TCR beta sequences at a false discovery rate of 0.05 in a later analysis. In vitro tests confirmed that three of the cytomegalovirus-associated TCR beta chains recognize cytomegalovirus antigens. The study listed around 160 TCR beta chains as associated with cytomegalovirus. This cohort had only TCR beta chains sequenced, and the lack of alpha or paired-chain data limited which features could be detected. According to the authors, the approach could potentially be generalized to other disease states and immunological phenotypes. The classifier was reported to diagnose cytomegalovirus status with high specificity and sensitivity in both the original and validation cohorts. In a later analysis, the rate of TCR association differed among HLA loci, with DRB1 alleles having the most associated TCRs and HLA-C alleles having the fewest. Correlated functional status among segregating V segments might reflect linkage disequilibrium, but an unknown experimental factor could not be ruled out. Some 16 rarely observed V segments, including chromosome 9 orphons, were excluded from the earlier analysis of just under 600 of the donors because counts were too low. A later genetic analysis associated a missense DCLRE1C variant with V-gene and J-gene trimming of TCR beta chains, and an independent cohort replicated the association. A group of highly shared sequence variants was considered likely to be a technical artifact of the sequencing pipeline. Most CMV-associated TCR beta chains appeared to be HLA-restricted in a later analysis, and the HLA associations seemed to be driven largely by CMV exposure. According to a later genetic analysis, donors in an Asian-associated ancestry cluster had fewer N-insertions in productive TCRs than the approximately 670-donor mean. Some IMGT-functional V segments, including TRBV6-2 and TRBV6-3, could not be distinguished by the 87-base-pair reads and were therefore excluded. While some public TCRs were present in many individuals, most TCR sequences turned up only very rarely across donors. Immune exposure information for the cohort was limited to CMV serostatus.

Libraries were constructed by the immunoSEQ multiplex PCR assay. The multiplex PCR relied on a mix of 60 forward primers for TCR Vbeta segments and 13 reverse primers for TCR Jbeta segments. Amplification of the CDR3 region of rearranged TCR beta genes was performed with a multiplex PCR assay on genomic DNA. The amplified TCR beta libraries were sequenced on the Illumina HiSeq System as 87-base-pair reads. In the source study's methods: A later analysis tallied 75 million to 95 million unique TCR beta chains across the 660 or so repertoires, and about 10 million of those chains were shared by two or more donors. Raw reads were error-corrected and collapsed into unique sequences by a nearest-neighbor algorithm in which closely related sequences were merged to remove PCR and sequencing errors. To assign V, D and J gene segments, CDR3 sequences were aligned to IMGT reference sequences. For a sequence to be retained, a match of at least six nucleotides was required to both a V gene segment and a J gene segment. A rearrangement was called productive if the CDR3 had no stop codons and remained in frame with V and J, and every other rearrangement was called non-productive. Following IMGT convention, CDR3 was defined as the stretch from the second conserved V-encoded cysteine up to the conserved J-encoded phenylalanine. The earlier analysis of fewer than 700 of the donors excluded sequences that lacked an unambiguous match to a single V gene segment. An earlier analysis of around 600 of the donors classified V segments as functional when productive rearrangements were above 56.7% and as segregating when the standard deviation between donors was above 5%. To diagnose cytomegalovirus status from the catalog of TCR beta chain sequences, a statistical classification framework was built. In a later analysis, V and J genes were assigned by comparing TCR nucleotide sequences against IMGT/GENE-DB human TR gene sequences. Using the TCRdist pipeline, a later analysis assigned CDR3 sequences along with most-parsimonious VDJ recombination scenarios. In a later analysis, each TCR beta chain was defined by its CDR3 amino acid sequence together with its V-gene family, and reads lacking a unique V-gene family were excluded. A later analysis removed several hundred highly shared, low-generation-probability nucleotide sequences to deal with suspected cross-contamination and a sequencing artifact. In a later analysis, a clonal expansion index was calculated for each public chain from normalized within-repertoire ranks of inferred template counts. Generation probabilities in a later analysis came from a VDJ recombination model fitted to out-of-frame rearrangements, and those results were checked against IGoR. In a later analysis, TCR-TCR, TCR-HLA and TCR-CMV co-occurrence was scored with hypergeometric tests, and a repertoire-size bias correction was applied to TCR pairs. To estimate false discovery rates, a later analysis permuted the HLA or CMV assignments 20 times. In a later analysis, co-occurring TCRs were grouped with DBSCAN, and TCRdist sequence similarity was added when clustering was performed within HLA-allele-positive subsets. Repertoires with fewer than 30,000 or more than 120,000 public chains, plus five repertoires with anomalous nucleotide sharing, were excluded from co-occurrence clustering. TCRdb obtained this table from immuneACCESS and retained in-frame rearrangements with V and J assigned. These tables miss some clones; where compared with another copy, unresolved V genes account for less than half of the shortfall, and the remainder is unexplained. The V and J calls and clone size are taken from that table; D and trimming were inferred from the DNA. The sample table gives some 180,000 clones. The ten largest account for roughly 6.7% of the sample.

The cohort consisted of 666 healthy bone marrow donors. All cohort members were sampled while nominally healthy, although unrecorded immune exposures were likely present. The donor was CMV seronegative and was included in the group of 352 seronegative cohort members. Each donor provided a peripheral blood sample, and peripheral blood mononuclear cells were used for TCR beta sequencing. The Qiagen DNeasy Blood Extraction Kit was used to extract genomic DNA from the blood cell samples. Measured from the cysteine to the phenylalanine, the CDR3 is 19 residues long. The entry retains the CDR3 DNA only, 57 bases that are in frame from base 1. In regard to this clone: Its target antigen remains unknown.

The source of this sequence is a man aged 25 to 40 in good health and CMV-seronegative. The rearranged segments are TRBV21-1 and TRBJ1-6; the table gives TRBD1 as D, unverified against the DNA. TRBV21-1 is designated a pseudogene. Sequenced input: PBMCs. The CDR3 sequence is CASSPVTDRVKRANSPLHF. The sequenced DNA is TGTGCCAGCAGCCCCGTCACCGACAGGGTTAAGCGGGCTAATTCACCCCTCCACTTT.